The rows below give T cell receptor beta chains drawn from one sample of a study of cytomegalovirus exposure and HLA in healthy donors. Sequenced by immunoSEQ multiplex PCR; TCRdb stores in-frame clones only, minus some. The sample comprises around 110,000 clones, less than 85% of which are singletons, and more than 3% rests with the top ten. Source material: PBMCs. Receptor source: a man aged 55 to 70 in good health and CMV-seronegative. Both conserved end residues are part of each CDR3. The D gene is left open where the match is weak. Clone size appears in some rows only: once, few, many, or a class for an expanded clone.

TRBJ1-5	few	.	TRBV28	CASSLEQVNQPQHF	TGTGCCAGCAGTTTAGAACAGGTCAATCAGCCCCAGCATTTT
TRBJ1-1	few	.	TRBV11-2	CASSRQGSTEAFF	TGTGCCAGCAGCCGGCAGGGTAGCACTGAAGCTTTCTTT
TRBJ2-3	.	TRBD2	TRBV27	CASSLLAAGTDTQYF	TGTGCCAGCAGTCTCCTAGCGGCGGGGACAGATACGCAGTATTTT
TRBJ2-1	.	TRBD1	TRBV29-1	CSVVLRGLGEQFF	TGCAGCGTTGTACTCAGGGGGTTAGGTGAGCAGTTCTTC
TRBJ1-4	.	.	TRBV4-1	CASSPAATTGFNEKLFF	TGCGCCAGCAGCCCAGCGGCGACCACAGGGTTTAATGAAAAACTGTTTTTT
TRBJ1-6	.	.	TRBV28	CASSLVASYNSPLHF	TGTGCCAGCAGTTTAGTAGCCTCCTATAATTCACCCCTCCACTTT
TRBJ2-3	once	TRBD1	TRBV29-1	CSAMDRTTDTQYF	TGCAGCGCCATGGACAGGACCACAGATACGCAGTATTTT
TRBJ2-5	.	.	TRBV7-2	CASKLQETQYF	TGTGCCAGCAAATTACAAGAGACCCAGTACTTC
TRBJ1-1	.	.	TRBV7-3	CASSLVQNTEAFF	TGTGCCAGCAGCTTAGTACAGAACACTGAAGCTTTCTTT
TRBJ2-3	once	TRBD2	TRBV5-4	CASSLGLAGARDTQYF	TGTGCCAGCAGCTTGGGGCTAGCGGGGGCGCGAGATACGCAGTATTTT
TRBJ1-2	.	.	TRBV19	CASTAGLLFLYGYTF	TGTGCCAGTACTGCAGGTCTACTCTTTCTCTATGGCTACACCTTC
TRBJ1-1	few	.	TRBV6-5	CASSYRGNTEAFF	TGTGCCAGCAGTTACCGAGGGAACACTGAAGCTTTCTTT
TRBJ1-3	.	TRBD1	TRBV5-6	CASNLGWTGTIGNTIYF	TGTGCCAGCAACTTGGGTTGGACAGGGACGATAGGAAACACCATATATTTT
TRBJ1-1	.	.	TRBV4-1	CASSQGEMPGFETEAFF	TGCGCCAGCAGCCAAGGGGAAATGCCGGGGTTTGAGACTGAAGCTTTCTTT
TRBJ1-1	.	.	TRBV28	CASSLDRYTEAFF	TGTGCCAGCAGTCTAGACCGATACACTGAAGCTTTCTTT
TRBJ2-3	.	TRBD1	TRBV6-5	CASKNRGSTDTQYF	TGTGCCAGCAAAAACAGGGGGAGCACAGATACGCAGTATTTT
TRBJ1-1	.	.	TRBV28	CASTQGGGGTEAFF	TGTGCCAGCACCCAGGGAGGGGGAGGCACTGAAGCTTTCTTT
TRBJ2-3	.	TRBD2	TRBV5-4	CASSFLLAGGTSTDTQYF	TGTGCCAGCAGCTTCCTTTTAGCGGGGGGAACTAGCACAGATACGCAGTATTTT
TRBJ1-6	.	.	TRBV9	CASSATGLRRNSPLHF	TGTGCCAGCAGCGCCACCGGTTTACGGAGAAATTCACCCCTCCACTTT
TRBJ1-2	.	.	TRBV28	CASTTPPPGRDSYGYTF	TGTGCCAGCACCACTCCCCCCCCTGGCAGGGACTCCTATGGCTACACCTTC
TRBJ2-3	.	TRBD2	TRBV13	CASSLRGTSGGSTDTQYF	TGTGCCAGCAGCTTGCGGGGGACTAGCGGGGGGAGCACAGATACGCAGTATTTT
TRBJ2-3	.	.	TRBV5-1	CASRLPSTDTQYF	TGCGCCAGCAGACTTCCTAGCACAGATACGCAGTATTTT
TRBJ2-7	.	TRBD2	TRBV5-1	CASSFAGGQYEQYF	TGCGCCAGCAGCTTCGCGGGGGGGCAGTACGAGCAGTACTTC
TRBJ2-5	.	TRBD1	TRBV2	CASNGGDRGQETQYF	TGTGCCAGCAACGGGGGGGACAGGGGACAAGAGACCCAGTACTTC
TRBJ1-1	once	.	TRBV6-5	CASSSPTRRDTEAFF	TGTGCCAGCAGTTCCCCGACCCGACGGGACACTGAAGCTTTCTTT
TRBJ1-5	once	TRBD1	TRBV7-8	CASSPSWDRENQPQHF	TGTGCCAGCAGCCCCTCCTGGGACAGGGAAAATCAGCCCCAGCATTTT
TRBJ2-1	.	TRBD1	TRBV6-1	CASSERGLTGDNEQFF	TGTGCCAGCAGTGAACGGGGTTTGACAGGGGACAATGAGCAGTTCTTC
TRBJ2-1	.	TRBD1	TRBV5-1	CASSSHRTGGGQEQFF	TGCGCCAGCAGCTCCCATCGGACAGGGGGCGGGCAGGAGCAGTTCTTC
TRBJ2-1	.	TRBD1	TRBV19	CASSRGQGSWNEQFF	TGTGCCAGTAGTAGGGGACAGGGTAGTTGGAATGAGCAGTTCTTC